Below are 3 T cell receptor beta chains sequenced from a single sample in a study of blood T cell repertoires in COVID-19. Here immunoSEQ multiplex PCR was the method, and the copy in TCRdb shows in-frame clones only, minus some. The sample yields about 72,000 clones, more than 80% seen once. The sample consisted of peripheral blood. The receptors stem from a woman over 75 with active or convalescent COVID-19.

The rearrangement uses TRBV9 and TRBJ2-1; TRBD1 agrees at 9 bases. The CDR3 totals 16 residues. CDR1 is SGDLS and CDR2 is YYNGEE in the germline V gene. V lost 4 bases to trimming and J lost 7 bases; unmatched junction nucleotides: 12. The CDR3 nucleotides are TGTGCCAGCAGCCTGAGACAGGGGGGAGCTTGGAATGAGCAGTTCTTC. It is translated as CASSLRQGGAWNEQFF. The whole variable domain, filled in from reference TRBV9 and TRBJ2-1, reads DSGVTQTPKHLITATGQRVTLRCSPRSGDLSVYWYQQSLDQGLQFLIQYYNGEERAKGNILERFSAQQFPDLHSELNLSSLELGDSALYFCASSLRQGGAWNEQFFGPGTRLTVL.

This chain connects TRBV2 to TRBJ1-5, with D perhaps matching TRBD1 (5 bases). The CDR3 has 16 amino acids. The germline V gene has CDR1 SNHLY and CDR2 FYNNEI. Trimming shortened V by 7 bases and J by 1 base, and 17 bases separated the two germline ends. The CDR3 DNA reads TGTGCCAGCATGGGTGTAAGACAGTTCAGCAATCAGCCCCAGCATTTT. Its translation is CASMGVRQFSNQPQHF.

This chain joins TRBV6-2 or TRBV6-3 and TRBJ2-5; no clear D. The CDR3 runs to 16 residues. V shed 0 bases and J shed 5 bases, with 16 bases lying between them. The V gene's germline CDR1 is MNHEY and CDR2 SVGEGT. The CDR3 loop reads CASSYSIEAAGETQYF. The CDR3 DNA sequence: TGTGCCAGCAGTTACTCGATTGAGGCGGCCGGGGAGACCCAGTACTTC.